The entry below gives a single T cell receptor (beta chain) sequence along with its context. This sample stems from a study of CD8 T cells in Susac syndrome. Random hexamers were used to reverse transcribe roughly 0.5 to 1 ug of RNA. With immunoSEQ multiplex PCR, TCR beta CDR3 was amplified across 54 Vbeta and 13 Jbeta. TCRdb itself ran the immunoSEQ multiplex PCR reads through MiXCR, one entry per CDR3 protein. The sample carries about 100,000 distinct CDR3 sequences, approximately 95% recorded once. This clonotype was obtained from a human donor with Susac syndrome. Source material: CD8+ T cells from PBMCs.

The CDR3: CASGPRQGTSYEQYF. The CDR3 nucleotides are TGCGCCAGCGGACCCCGACAGGGGACCTCCTACGAGCAGTACTTC. This rearrangement joins TRBV5-1 to TRBJ2-7; 8 nucleotides match TRBD1. V shed 7 bases, J shed 0 bases, and the junction held 9 bases outside the gene matches. Germline V CDR1 and CDR2: SGHRS, YFSETQ. This CDR3 is 15 amino acids long.